The clone carrying this T cell receptor beta chain occurred many times. Indicated time point: newly diagnosed GD, antithyroid drugs for less than 3 months. The authors made the TCR library using RNA they extracted from PBMCs. Researchers made TCR beta libraries by using iRepertoire HTBI primers and running Arm-PCR on CDR3 regions. TCRdb analysed the multiplex PCR reads with MiXCR anew, one entry per CDR3 protein. The data contain 350,000 to 500,000 distinct CDR3 sequences, less than 15% of them singletons. This entry comes from a study of regulatory T cells in long-lasting Graves disease. These same data were also listed under a study on T cells in Graves' hyperthyroidism and ophthalmopathy. This second study notes: Calling Graves' hyperthyroidism stable meant ophthalmopathy did not progress within 18 months.

The source of this sequence is a woman between 50 and 59 years old with Graves disease. Sample: peripheral blood mononuclear cells (PBMCs), taken at new diagnosis, from a patient treated with antithyroid drugs.

In DNA form, the CDR3 reads TGTGCCAGCAGTGAGAGCGGGAGGGCCTTGTACAATGAGCAGTTCTTC. It specifies CASSESGRALYNEQFF. The gene calls are TRBV28 and TRBJ2-1; 10 bases are shared with TRBD2. V shed 5 bases and J 4 bases; nucleotides not matched to a gene: 8. Per germline, CDR1 MDHEN and CDR2 SYDVKM. The CDR3 runs to 16 residues.